The TCR beta chain described here comes from a study of STAT5B mutations in CD4+ large granular lymphocyte leukemia. Study-wide results and caveats: Higher CD4+ than CD8+ T-LGLL clonality might reflect small sample size. Main leukemic clonotypes were patient-specific, but roughly 25% appeared at low frequency elsewhere. Compared with healthy controls (2/35), patient top clones favored TRBV06 (8/27).

CDR3 size: 15 residues. The V gene's germline CDR1 is MGHRA and CDR2 YSYEKL. With 2 bases removed from V and 0 bases from J, the gap between germline ends came to 11 bases. Here immunoSEQ multiplex PCR was the method, and the copy in TCRdb shows in-frame clones only, minus some. The sample records fewer than 35,000 clones, 69% being singletons. This clone has only a few counts. The antigen remains undetermined. The specimen was CD4+ T cells from blood buffy coats. The V gene is TRBV4-1, the J gene TRBJ2-7, with D possibly TRBD1 on 6 matching bases. The source of this sequence is a human donor in good health. The CDR3 DNA reads TGCGCCAGCAGCCAATACAGGGAAGCCTCCTACGAGCAGTACTTC. It is translated as CASSQYREASYEQYF.